This passage covers 28 T cell receptor beta chains from one sample sequenced in a study of cytomegalovirus exposure and HLA in healthy donors (TCRdb year 2017). The method was the immunoSEQ multiplex PCR assay. A mixture of 60 forward primers for TCR Vbeta segments and 13 reverse primers for TCR Jbeta segments was used in the multiplex PCR. TCRdb re-hosts the immuneACCESS table, in-frame sequences only. Its copies lack some clones; in the studies checked, an unresolved V gene accounts for under half of them, and the cause for the rest is not known. The table for this sample lists 200,000 to 250,000 clones; more than 60% of them were counted only once. 1.5% to 2% of the sample belongs to the ten largest clones. Sample: PBMCs. Receptor source: a woman between 25 and 40 years old in good health and CMV-seronegative.

The V gene is TRBV7-2, the J gene TRBJ1-5, with 9 bases identical to TRBD1. The germline gives CDR1 SGHTA, CDR2 FQGNSA. The length of the CDR3 is 15 residues. Trimming took 5 bases from V and 4 from J; bases not matched to a gene: 6. CDR3 nucleotides: TGTGCCAGCAGCCAGGACAGGGGAGCTAATCAGCCCCAGCATTTT. Translation: CASSQDRGANQPQHF.

This sequence joins TRBV11-2 and TRBJ1-1; 8 bases map to TRBD1. The junction had 7 bases not matched to a gene; V was cut back by 1 base and J by 6 bases. This CDR3 comprises 15 residues. Germline V gene data show CDR1 as SGHAT and CDR2 as FQNNGV. The CDR3 here is CASSLGAGGSSEAFF. CDR3 nucleotides: TGTGCCAGCAGCTTAGGTGCAGGGGGCTCCTCTGAAGCTTTCTTT.

The chain employs TRBV6-9 and TRBJ1-2; D is perhaps TRBD1 (6 bases). Germline V gene lookup returns CDR1 MNHGY and CDR2 SVAAGI. This CDR3 region has 13 residues. The V end was cut by 6 bases, the J end by 4 bases, with 12 bases between. CDR3 protein: CASRDDRSYGYTF. DNA of the CDR3: TGTGCCAGCAGAGATGACAGGTCCTATGGCTACACCTTC.

This chain joins TRBV5-1 and TRBJ2-3; D is perhaps TRBD2 (6 bases). Per germline, CDR1 SGHRS and CDR2 YFSETQ. V gave up 1 base and J gave up 5 bases, with 14 bases separating them. This CDR3 region has 15 residues. The CDR3 region is CASSLTTRSKDTQYF. The CDR3 bases are TGCGCCAGCAGCTTGACGACTAGATCGAAAGATACGCAGTATTTT.

The chain recombines TRBV7-2 with TRBJ2-7, with 8 bases aligning to TRBD2. With V trimmed by 4 bases and J by 5 bases, 4 bases remained unmatched. CDR1 is SGHTA, CDR2 FQGNSA, per germline. The CDR3 runs 13 residues. The CDR3 DNA is TGTGCCAGCAGCTGGGGTAGCGGGGACGAGCAGTACTTC. Translated: CASSWGSGDEQYF.

The chain is built from TRBV7-3 and TRBJ2-7, with 7 bases fitting TRBD1. The CDR3 totals 17 residues. The V gene end was trimmed by 5 bases and the J gene end by 2 bases; junction bases not matched to a gene: 15. CDR1 and CDR2 from the germline V gene are SGHTA and FQGTGA. The CDR3 DNA reads as TGTGCCAGCAGCAAGCCCACTAAACAGGGGATCACCTACGAGCAGTACTTC. The encoded protein is CASSKPTKQGITYEQYF.

The rearrangement joins TRBV18 to TRBJ2-1, with D unresolved. The germline V and J ends were trimmed by 4 bases and 6 bases, with 13 bases remaining between them. The CDR3 is 14 residues long. From germline, CDR1 is KGHSH and CDR2 LQKENI. CDR3 DNA sequence: TGTGCCAGCTCACTGGGCCTCGTATTCAATGAGCAGTTCTTC. As protein: CASSLGLVFNEQFF.

The count of this clone is one. The V call is TRBV4-1, the J call TRBJ2-1; D call uncertain. From germline, CDR1 is MGHRA and CDR2 YSYEKL. V lost 2 bases to trimming and J lost 3 bases, with 17 bases between them. The CDR3 contains 17 residues. Written as DNA, the CDR3 is TGCGCCAGCAGCCAACCGGCGGAGCTTTTAAACTACAATGAGCAGTTCTTC. Its protein product is CASSQPAELLNYNEQFF.

This clone was recorded once. The CDR3 loop is CASSAYSGIEAFF. The CDR3 nucleotides read TGTGCCAGTAGTGCGTACTCAGGGATTGAAGCTTTCTTT. The chain links TRBV19 to TRBJ1-1, with a possible D match to TRBD1 (5 bases). CDR1 is LNHDA and CDR2 is SQIVND in the germline V gene (reference sequence). V was clipped by 5 bases and J by 7 bases, with 14 bases between them. The CDR3 extends over 13 amino acids.

The chain recombines TRBV7-3 with TRBJ1-1; D is unclear. The germline CDR1 and CDR2 sequences are SGHTA and FQGTGA. V lost 5 bases to trimming and J lost 1 base, with 8 bases between them. The length of the CDR3 is 13 residues. The CDR3 spells CASSTNKNTEAFF. The CDR3 nucleotides read TGTGCCAGCAGCACTAACAAGAACACTGAAGCTTTCTTT.

The sample holds one count of this clone. The V call is TRBV7-9, the J call TRBJ2-7; the match to TRBD1 covers 7 bases. The CDR3 covers 16 residues. Germline CDR1 is SEHNR and CDR2 is FQNEAQ (reference sequence). After removal of 5 bases from V and 1 base from J, the junction contained 11 bases not matched to a gene. CDR3 protein: CASSEYRDSFSYEQYF. In DNA form, the CDR3 reads TGTGCCAGCAGCGAATACCGGGACAGTTTTTCCTACGAGCAGTACTTC.

The genes are TRBV1 and TRBJ2-5; TRBD2 is the table's D call, not checked against the DNA. TRBV1 is a listed pseudogene. The CDR3 is 19 residues long. Here the CDR3 DNA reads TGCACCAGCAGCCAACGGCCGGGACTAGCGGGAGGTGTGGTAGAGACCCAGTACTTC. This gives the protein CTSSQRPGLAGGVVETQYF.

This clone came up once. This chain connects TRBV9 to TRBJ2-1, with 12 bases aligning to TRBD2. Looked up from germline, CDR1 is SGDLS and CDR2 is YYNGEE. The CDR3 is 15 amino acids. V lost 4 bases and J lost 7; bases outside the gene matches: 6. The CDR3 DNA reads TGTGCCAGCAGCCCTAGCGGGGGGGTTCAAAATGAGCAGTTCTTC. Its protein product is CASSPSGGVQNEQFF.

The J gene is TRBJ1-3, the V gene TRBV4-2; 9 positions match TRBD1. Unmatched junction bases numbered 3, after V lost 2 bases and J lost 1 base. CDR3 length: 16 amino acids. The germline V gene encodes CDR1 LGHNA and CDR2 YNFKEQ. The CDR3 coding sequence is TGTGCCAGCAGCCAAAACAGGGGGCAATCTGGAAACACCATATATTTT. Residues: CASSQNRGQSGNTIYF.

The chain joins TRBV19 to TRBJ1-2; D remains unclear. Germline assignment: CDR1 LNHDA and CDR2 SQIVND (reference sequence). CDR3 length equals 12 residues. With 5 bases removed from V and 5 bases from J, the gap between germline ends came to 9 bases. CDR3 in DNA: TGTGCCAGTAGTGAGGGCCCTTATGGCTACACCTTC. Translating gives CASSEGPYGYTF.

This clone has just a few counts. This CDR3 reads CASRRDFSYNEQFF. The CDR3 DNA is TGTGCCAGCAGGCGGGACTTCTCCTACAATGAGCAGTTCTTC. J is TRBJ2-1 and V is TRBV6-5; D is perhaps TRBD2 (6 bases). The CDR3 totals 14 residues. Trimming cost V 6 bases and J 0 bases, with 9 bases left between them. Germline V lookup: CDR1 MNHEY, CDR2 SVGAGI.

The chain couples TRBV18 to TRBJ2-2; maybe TRBD1 (5 bases). Per germline, CDR1 KGHSH and CDR2 LQKENI. Trimming took off 3 bases at V and 6 bases at J, with 14 bases between the two ends. This CDR3 region has 15 residues. Written as DNA, the CDR3 is TGTGCCAGCTCACCGATCGGGCAGGGCTCCGGGGAGCTGTTTTTT. Its translation: CASSPIGQGSGELFF. Variable domain in full (rest from reference TRBV18 and TRBJ2-2): NAGVMQNPRHLVRRRGQEARLRCSPMKGHSHVYWYRQLPEEGLKFMVYLQKENIIDESGMPKERFSAEFPKEGPSILRIQQVVRGDSAAYFCASSPIGQGSGELFFGEGSRLTVL.

The CDR3 coding sequence is TGTGCCAGCAGCTTGTCCCGACAGGGGTCGAACACTGAAGCTTTCTTT. As protein: CASSLSRQGSNTEAFF. The V gene is TRBV5-4, the J gene TRBJ1-1; TRBD1 aligns across 8 bases. The CDR3 has 16 amino acids. V shed 1 base, J shed 1 base, and the junction held 6 bases outside the gene matches. Germline V gene sequence: CDR1 SGHNT, CDR2 YYREEE (reference sequence).

This clone was observed once. J is TRBJ1-1 and V is TRBV7-9; 7 bases match TRBD1. With V trimmed by 5 bases and J by 5 bases, 8 bases remained unmatched. Germline V gene data show CDR1 as SEHNR and CDR2 as FQNEAQ (reference sequence). The CDR3 has 14 residues. This chain's CDR3 is CASSNQGVRTEAFF. In DNA, the CDR3 is TGTGCCAGCAGCAACCAGGGGGTTAGGACTGAAGCTTTCTTT. Filled out from reference TRBV7-9 and TRBJ1-1, the complete variable domain reads DTGVSQNPRHKITKRGQNVTFRCDPISEHNRLYWYRQTLGQGPEFLTYFQNEAQLEKSRLLSDRFSAERPKGSFSTLEIQRTEQGDSAMYLCASSNQGVRTEAFFGQGTRLTVV.

As concerns this clone: Germline is not matched at one junction end, which may reflect a read error. Other DNA sequences in this sample translate to the same CDR3. The chain uses TRBV6-5 and TRBJ1-6; D is uncertain. The germline V gene has CDR1 MNHEY and CDR2 SVGAGI. The CDR3 loop spans 15 amino acids. CDR3 protein: CASSYTSSYNSPLHF. The CDR3 DNA reads as TGTGCCAGCAGTTACACGAGCTCCTATAATTCCCCCCTCCACTTT.

The chain recombines TRBV10-3 with TRBJ2-7; 7 bases line up with TRBD2. The length of the CDR3 is 14 residues. The V gene's germline CDR1 is ENHRY and CDR2 SYGVKD. V lost 2 bases and J lost 0; bases outside the gene matches: 1. CDR3 region: CAISESGISYEQYF. DNA for the CDR3: TGTGCCATCAGTGAGAGCGGGATCTCCTACGAGCAGTACTTC.

The DNA for the CDR3 is TGTGCCTGGTCTGGGACAGGGGGCTCGGACACTGAAGCTTTCTTT. It specifies CAWSGTGGSDTEAFF. This sequence joins TRBV30 and TRBJ1-1, with 12 bases aligning to TRBD1. J gave up 3 bases and V 5 bases, and 7 bases lay outside the gene matches. Germline CDR1 reads GTSNPN; CDR2 reads SVGIG (reference sequence). The CDR3 has 15 amino acids.

This chain connects TRBV4-1 to TRBJ1-5; the D is unclear. The CDR3 extends over 18 amino acids. Germline-derived CDR1 and CDR2 are MGHRA and YSYEKL. With 4 bases removed from V and 3 bases from J, the gap between germline ends came to 22 bases. The CDR3 bases are TGCGCCAGCAGCCGCATACCTCCCCTCGCAGGTACCAATCAGCCCCAGCATTTT. As protein: CASSRIPPLAGTNQPQHF.

The table lists this clone with a few counts. For the CDR3, the DNA is TGTGCCAGCAGCCTCTCCCCGGGAGGTGGAACTGAAGCTTTCTTT. Its translation: CASSLSPGGGTEAFF. This chain links TRBV7-9 with TRBJ1-1; D ambiguous. CDR1 is SEHNR, CDR2 FQNEAQ, per germline (reference sequence). The V end was cut by 5 bases, the J end by 5 bases, with 18 bases between. The length of the CDR3 is 15 residues.

This clone showed up just a few times. The CDR3 spells CASSYSKRECFYEQYF. DNA for the CDR3: TGTGCCAGCAGTTACTCGAAGCGGGAGTGCTTCTACGAGCAGTACTTC. The chain uses TRBV6-5 and TRBJ2-7; the match to TRBD2 covers 8 bases. The germline V gene has CDR1 MNHEY and CDR2 SVGAGI. The ends lost 0 bases at V and 3 bases at J; junction bases unmatched: 7. There are 16 residues in the CDR3.

The chain uses TRBV27 and TRBJ2-1; the match to TRBD2 covers 9 bases. V was clipped by 5 bases and J by 5 bases; unmatched bases: 13. CDR3 length equals 17 residues. Germline CDR1 MNHEY, CDR2 SMNVEV (reference sequence). CDR3 nucleotides: TGTGCCAGCAGTCCCCCCTTGGGAGTAGCGGGAGACAATGAGCAGTTCTTC. Protein sequence: CASSPPLGVAGDNEQFF.

The CDR3 DNA reads TGCGCCAGCAGCTTGGACACAACTAATGAAAAACTGTTTTTT. Translating gives CASSLDTTNEKLFF. The chain joins TRBV5-1 to TRBJ1-4, with D unclear. The CDR3 sequence is 14 residues long. The V gene's germline CDR1 is SGHRS and CDR2 YFSETQ. V was pared by 0 bases and J by 0 bases, with 3 bases between.

The rearrangement uses TRBV10-1 and TRBJ2-2; D not certain. V shed 2 bases and J shed 0 bases, with 10 bases lying between them. The CDR3 spans 16 residues. Germline V CDR1 and CDR2: WNHNN, SYGVQD (reference sequence). CDR3 residues: CASSERHPANTGELFF. The CDR3 DNA is TGCGCCAGCAGTGAGCGACACCCCGCGAACACCGGGGAGCTGTTTTTT.